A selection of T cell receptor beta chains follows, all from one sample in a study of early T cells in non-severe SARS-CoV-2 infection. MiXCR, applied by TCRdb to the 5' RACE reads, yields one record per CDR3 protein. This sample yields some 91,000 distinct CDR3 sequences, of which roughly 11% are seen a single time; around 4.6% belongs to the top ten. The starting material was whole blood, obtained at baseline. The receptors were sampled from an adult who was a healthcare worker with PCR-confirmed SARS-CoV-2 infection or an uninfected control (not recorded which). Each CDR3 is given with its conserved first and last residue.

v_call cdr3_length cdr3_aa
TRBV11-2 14 CASSFYRGHTEAFF
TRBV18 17 CASSPRAPGGTGTEAFF
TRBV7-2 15 CASRRTSGTSGELFF
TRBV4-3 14 CASSQEAGMEGYTF
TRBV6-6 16 CASSPRIGGGNNEQFF
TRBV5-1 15 CASSLGWGRDQPQHF
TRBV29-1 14 CSVGGTVSTDTQYF
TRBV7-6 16 CASSLAQASMNTEAFF
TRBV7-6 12 CASLANTGELFF
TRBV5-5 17 CASSSHPDRDGNYGYTF
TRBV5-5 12 CASSLALETQYF
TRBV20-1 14 CSASAESSGNTIYF
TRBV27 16 CASRVWSGSRQETQYF
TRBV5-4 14 CATYPHGLSYEQYF
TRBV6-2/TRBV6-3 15 CASSSYSIQSYEQYF